Following are 20 T cell receptor beta chains from one sample sequenced in a study of OX40 agonist ivuxolimab in advanced cancers. Libraries were prepared by immunoSEQ multiplex PCR; TCRdb keeps only in-frame clonotypes and omits some of them. The top ten hold 0.4% to 0.55% of the sample, which has about 84,000 clones, around nine tenths seen once. The material sequenced was CD4+ or CD8+ T cells sorted from blood, taken in a trial of the OX40 agonist ivuxolimab. The origin of the receptors is an adult with an advanced solid tumor such as melanoma, head and neck, liver or kidney cancer.

The chain joins TRBV7-8 to TRBJ2-7; 7 bases match TRBD1. Losses at the gene ends were 0 bases for V and 1 base for J; bases not matched to a gene: 9. Germline V gene lookup returns CDR1 SGHVS and CDR2 FQNEAQ. The CDR3 is made up of 17 amino acids. CDR3 sequence (DNA): TGTGCCAGCAGCTTAGCGTTTGGCACAGGGGTTTCCTACGAGCAGTACTTC. It encodes CASSLAFGTGVSYEQYF.

The chain carries TRBV5-1 and TRBJ2-3; either TRBD1 or TRBD2 may fit D (5 bases each). Germline V gives CDR1 SGHRS, CDR2 YFSETQ. CDR3 length: 15 amino acids. Trimming cost V 1 base and J 0 bases, with 9 bases left between them. The CDR3, as DNA: TGCGCCAGCAGCTTGTCCCGGGACAGCACAGATACGCAGTATTTT. It translates to CASSLSRDSTDTQYF.

Note on this clone: One end of the junction does not line up with germline, which may come from a read error. This rearrangement joins TRBV27 to TRBJ2-7, with 11 bases aligning to TRBD2. The CDR3 is made up of 15 amino acids. From germline, CDR1 is MNHEY and CDR2 SMNVEV (reference sequence). CDR3 in amino acids: CASSRLTSGIYGQYF. CDR3 bases: TGTGCCAGCAGTCGCCTGACTAGCGGGATTTACGGGCAGTACTTC.

The chain combines TRBV4-3 with TRBJ2-2, with TRBD2 matching 12 bases. Germline trimming cut 4 bases from V and 0 bases from J; bases unmatched to any gene: 6. This CDR3 contains 18 residues. Germline V gives CDR1 LGHNA, CDR2 YSLEER. The CDR3 sequence: CASSRLTSGGANTGELFF. CDR3 DNA: TGCGCCAGCAGCCGACTGACTAGCGGGGGAGCGAACACCGGGGAGCTGTTTTTT.

This sequence joins TRBV7-2 and TRBJ2-2; the D gene could be TRBD1 or TRBD2 (5 bases each). The germline V gene encodes CDR1 SGHTA and CDR2 FQGNSA. Trimming removed 5 bases from V and 3 bases from J, with 16 bases in between. The CDR3 contains 16 residues. The CDR3 spells CASSGYGTLDTGELFF. CDR3 bases: TGTGCCAGCAGCGGTTACGGGACCCTCGACACCGGGGAGCTGTTTTTT.

The chain carries TRBV6-5 and TRBJ2-3; D gene unclear. The germline CDR1 and CDR2 sequences are MNHEY and SVGAGI. The length of the CDR3 is 15 residues. Trimming left V 5 bases short and J 0 bases short, with 12 bases between. The CDR3 reads CASSPSATSTDTQYF. For the CDR3, the DNA is TGTGCCAGCAGTCCGTCCGCGACGAGCACAGATACGCAGTATTTT.

The chain has TRBV5-4 and TRBJ2-7; 8 bases agree with TRBD1. V shed 2 bases and J 5 bases; nucleotides not matched to a gene: 6. The CDR3 spans 14 residues. The V gene's germline CDR1 is SGHNT and CDR2 YYREEE (reference sequence). CDR3 DNA: TGTGCCAGCAGCTTTGGGCAGGGGGCCAACGAGCAGTACTTC. It is translated as CASSFGQGANEQYF.

V is TRBV10-2 and J is TRBJ2-3; D unclear. This CDR3 contains 14 residues. Germline V CDR1 and CDR2: WSHSY, SAAADI. Trimming removed 0 bases from V and 2 bases from J, with 6 bases in between. Here the CDR3 DNA reads TGCGCCAGCAGTGAGTCCGCTACCACAGATACGCAGTATTTT. It yields the protein CASSESATTDTQYF.

V usage is TRBV19 and J usage is TRBJ1-5, with D tentatively TRBD1 (6 bases). Per the germline V gene, CDR1 is LNHDA and CDR2 is SQIVND (reference sequence). The CDR3 has 15 residues. Trimming shortened V by 10 bases and J by 1 base, and 17 bases separated the two germline ends. The CDR3 DNA sequence: TGTGCCACCAACCTACAGGGTGGGAGCAATCAGCCCCAGCATTTT. Residues: CATNLQGGSNQPQHF.

There are a few counts of this clone. The genes are TRBV19 and TRBJ1-2; possibly TRBD1 for D (5 bases). CDR3 length: 15 residues. CDR1 is LNHDA, CDR2 SQIVND, per germline (reference sequence). Trimming cost V 0 bases and J 7 bases, with 15 bases left between them. CDR3 DNA: TGTGCCAGTAGTATAGATCTCCAGACGGGGACTGGCTACACCTTC. Translating it yields CASSIDLQTGTGYTF.

The chain couples TRBV6-4 to TRBJ2-1; 13 nucleotides match TRBD2. The V gene's germline CDR1 is MRHNA and CDR2 SNTAGT. This CDR3 is 17 amino acids long. With V trimmed by 5 bases and J by 4 bases, 8 bases remained unmatched. The CDR3 protein is CASSPQPGLAGYNEQFF. CDR3 nucleotide sequence: TGTGCCAGCAGTCCTCAACCGGGACTAGCGGGGTACAATGAGCAGTTCTTC.

This clone showed up just a few times. The chain links TRBV27 to TRBJ1-6; 9 nucleotides line up with TRBD1. V shed 7 bases, J shed 10 bases, and the junction held 8 bases outside the gene matches. Germline-derived CDR1 and CDR2 are MNHEY and SMNVEV (reference sequence). This CDR3 comprises 14 residues. The CDR3 here is CASTLTGGSSPLHF. The CDR3 DNA is TGTGCCAGCACCCTGACAGGGGGAAGCTCACCCCTCCACTTT.

This chain uses TRBV4-1 with TRBJ2-5; 8 bases match TRBD1. The ends lost 0 bases at V and 9 bases at J; junction bases unmatched: 9. Per germline, CDR1 MGHRA and CDR2 YSYEKL. The CDR3 is 15 amino acids. The CDR3 nucleotides read TGCGCCAGCAGCCAAGATGGGACAGGCCCGGCGGCCCAGTACTTC. As protein: CASSQDGTGPAAQYF.

The chain employs TRBV4-2 and TRBJ2-7; D is perhaps TRBD2 (5 bases). V was cut by 4 bases and J by 0 bases, with 10 bases left in between. This CDR3 is built from 14 residues. Germline-derived CDR1 and CDR2 are LGHNA and YNFKEQ. CDR3 residues: CASSRGRFSYEQYF. CDR3 in DNA: TGTGCCAGCAGCCGCGGGCGGTTCTCCTACGAGCAGTACTTC.

V and J are TRBV6-1 and TRBJ1-4; the D is unclear. V gave up 7 bases and J gave up 0 bases, with 6 bases separating them. This CDR3 has 13 amino acids. Germline CDR1 is MNHNS and CDR2 is SASEGT. The CDR3: CASNLATNEKLFF. DNA for the CDR3: TGTGCCAGCAACCTTGCAACTAATGAAAAACTGTTTTTT.

V and J are TRBV6-6 and TRBJ2-3; D ambiguous. This CDR3 has 14 residues. Germline-derived CDR1 and CDR2 are MNHNY and SVGAGI (reference sequence). V was pared by 0 bases and J by 4 bases, with 8 bases between. The CDR3 region is CASSYSDTADTQYF. CDR3 in DNA: TGTGCCAGCAGTTACTCTGACACAGCAGATACGCAGTATTTT.

CDR3 sequence (DNA): TGTGCCAGCAGTTTGCGAACAGGGAAATCAGCGGGTAGCTCCTACAATGAGCAGTTCTTC. It translates to CASSLRTGKSAGSSYNEQFF. The chain recombines TRBV28 with TRBJ2-1; D may be TRBD1 or TRBD2 (6 bases each). This CDR3 region has 20 residues. Germline V gives CDR1 MDHEN, CDR2 SYDVKM. V lost 3 bases to trimming and J lost 0 bases, with 24 bases between them.

This clone was observed once. The V and J genes are TRBV27 and TRBJ2-1, with a weak D call TRBD2 (6 bases). Trimming shortened V by 2 bases and J by 4 bases, and 12 bases separated the two germline ends. Germline CDR1 and CDR2: MNHEY and SMNVEV (reference sequence). The CDR3 sequence is 15 residues long. CDR3 protein: CASSLRAGWYNEQFF. In DNA form, the CDR3 reads TGTGCCAGCAGTTTACGGGCGGGGTGGTACAATGAGCAGTTCTTC.

This clone was seen only once. The genes are TRBV14 and TRBJ2-3; D remains ambiguous. CDR3 length: 16 amino acids. CDR1 and CDR2 (germline): SGHDN, FVKESK. V lost 2 bases and J 6 bases, leaving 18 bases between the germline ends. The CDR3 region has the DNA TGTGCCAGCAGCCAAATGTCAGGCCTCGGAAGGGATACGCAGTATTTT. Translation: CASSQMSGLGRDTQYF.

The chain joins TRBV4-1 to TRBJ2-1, with D hard to call. This CDR3 has 13 amino acids. Looked up from germline, CDR1 is MGHRA and CDR2 is YSYEKL. With 1 base removed from V and 8 bases from J, the gap between germline ends came to 9 bases. The DNA of the CDR3 is TGCGCCAGCAGCCAAGTATCGGTTCATGAGCAGTTCTTC. This translates into CASSQVSVHEQFF.